This TCR beta chain is drawn from a study of T cell responses to AZD1222 COVID-19 vaccine. General study results and limits: It should be noted that donors were predominantly white British and more often female, and clonal diversity was possibly underestimated. Spike-wide coverage was observed for vaccine-associated CD4 TCRs, with dominant responses at 160-218 and 743-854. In the spike-specific TCR repertoire, nearly half reportedly target unmutated variant regions.

TCRdb's copy holds only in-frame clones and misses some; the assay was immunoSEQ multiplex PCR. The sample holds some 100,000 clones, roughly 93% seen once. The CDR3 has 14 amino acids. V trimming: 4 bases; J trimming: 15 bases; junction bases outside the gene matches: 14. The germline CDR1 and CDR2 sequences are MNHEY and SVGAGI. Worth noting for this clone: Its matching antigen is unknown.

This clonotype originated in an adult in good health. Specimen: peripheral blood, collected on day 0 of AZD1222 vaccination. The J gene is TRBJ2-1, the V gene TRBV6-5, with 8 bases fitting TRBD2. For the CDR3, the DNA is TGTGCCAGCAGTTCCCTGACTAGCGAGACCCTTGGGTTCTTC. Protein: CASSSLTSETLGFF.